Following are 17 T cell receptor beta chains from one sample sequenced in a study of T cells in Graves' hyperthyroidism and ophthalmopathy. What was amplified from RNA transcripts were TCR beta CDR3 regions. The HTBI primer set drove a first-round RT-PCR of the TCR CDR3. TCRdb used MiXCR to reprocess the multiplex PCR reads, holding one entry per CDR3 protein. The sample consists of around 250,000 distinct CDR3 sequences, almost 25% of them appearing once. The specimen sequenced was blood. The receptors shown here come from a woman in her thirties or forties with Graves' ophthalmopathy.

In its sample, this clonotype was seen many times. The chain employs TRBV16 and TRBJ2-7; 9 bases fit TRBD1. Germline V gives CDR1 KGHSY, CDR2 FQNENV. The CDR3 is 15 amino acids. J lost 1 base, V lost 1 base, and 2 bases had no gene match. The CDR3 nucleotides are TGTGCCAGCAGCCAATACGGGACAGGGTCCTACGAGCAGTACTTC. Its translation: CASSQYGTGSYEQYF. The complete variable domain, with remaining parts taken from reference TRBV16 and TRBJ2-7, reads GEEVAQTPKHLVRGEGQKAKLYCAPIKGHSYVFWYQQVLKNEFKFLISFQNENVFDETGMPKERFSAKCLPNSPCSLEIQATKLEDSAVYFCASSQYGTGSYEQYFGPGTRLTVT.

J is TRBJ2-7 and V is TRBV30; D not resolved. Germline V CDR1 and CDR2: GTSNPN, SVGIG (reference sequence). With 1 base removed from V and 4 bases from J, the gap between germline ends came to 8 bases. CDR3 size: 12 residues. CDR3 nucleotides: TGTGCCTGGAGTGCTTCAGTTTACGAGCAGTACTTC. As protein: CAWSASVYEQYF.

The J gene is TRBJ2-7, the V gene TRBV20-1; TRBD1 might be the D (6 bases). In germline, CDR1 is DFQATT, CDR2 SNEGSKA (reference sequence). V was clipped by 6 bases and J by 0 bases, with 15 bases between them. CDR3 size: 14 residues. The CDR3, as DNA: TGCAGTGCCAGGATTGGACAGAGCTCCTACGAGCAGTACTTC. Protein: CSARIGQSSYEQYF.

This rearrangement joins TRBV6-4 to TRBJ1-2; TRBD1 matches 7 bases. This CDR3 contains 13 residues. Germline assignment: CDR1 MRHNA and CDR2 SNTAGT. Unmatched junction bases numbered 5, after V lost 6 bases and J lost 4 bases. As DNA, the CDR3 is TGTGCCAGCAGGGAGGACAGGATCTATGGCTACACCTTC. Its translation is CASREDRIYGYTF.

This clonotype was seen at least ten times. The gene calls are TRBV7-6 and TRBJ1-2; 9 bases are a match to TRBD1. The CDR3 runs to 15 residues. Trimming removed 5 bases from V and 4 bases from J; junction bases left unmatched: 8. Germline-derived CDR1 and CDR2 are SGHVS and FNYEAQ. The CDR3 sequence: CASSISTGGGYGYTF. CDR3 sequence (DNA): TGTGCCAGCAGCATTAGCACAGGGGGCGGCTATGGCTACACCTTC.

This clonotype was observed at least ten times. The chain has TRBV2 and TRBJ2-7; 9 nucleotides match TRBD2. Germline CDR1 reads SNHLY; CDR2 reads FYNNEI. The CDR3 spans 19 residues. The J segment lost 1 base and the V segment lost 2 bases, leaving 15 bases of the junction unmatched. DNA for the CDR3: TGTGCCAGCAGTGAACCGAGACGGGGAAAGACTAGCGGTTCCTACGAGCAGTACTTC. Protein sequence: CASSEPRRGKTSGSYEQYF.

This clonotype occurred many times. V gene TRBV5-1 combines with J gene TRBJ1-3, with a tentative D call TRBD1 (5 bases). The CDR3 totals 14 residues. Germline CDR1 reads SGHRS; CDR2 reads YFSETQ. V lost 4 bases and J 4 bases, leaving 12 bases between the germline ends. DNA of the CDR3: TGCGCCAGCAGCAGAGGGACGGAGGGAAACACCATATATTTT. This translates into CASSRGTEGNTIYF.

Ten or more counts support this clonotype. The rearrangement uses TRBV6-2 or TRBV6-3 and TRBJ2-7; 7 bases align to TRBD1. The V gene end was trimmed by 6 bases and the J gene end by 2 bases; junction bases not matched to a gene: 7. The V gene's germline CDR1 is MNHEY and CDR2 SVGEGT. This CDR3 is 14 amino acids long. For the CDR3, the DNA is TGTGCCAGCAGCGATACAGGGGCACCCTACGAGCAGTACTTC. It specifies CASSDTGAPYEQYF.

V usage is TRBV28 and J usage is TRBJ2-2; 7 bases are a match to TRBD1. The J segment lost 6 bases and the V segment lost 6 bases, leaving 10 bases of the junction unmatched. CDR3 length equals 15 residues. Germline V gene data show CDR1 as MDHEN and CDR2 as SYDVKM. As DNA, the CDR3 is TGTGCCAGCAGCCCGGGACAGATCAGATCCGGGGAGCTGTTTTTT. Translating it yields CASSPGQIRSGELFF.

This clonotype has ten or more counts. The chain combines TRBV30 with TRBJ1-2; D remains unclear. CDR3 length equals 13 residues. V lost 7 bases and J 0 bases, leaving 12 bases between the germline ends. Germline assignment: CDR1 GTSNPN and CDR2 SVGIG (reference sequence). The CDR3 DNA reads TGTGCCTTGTTGCGGCGAGCTAACTATGGCTACACCTTC. This gives the protein CALLRRANYGYTF.

This clonotype was seen ten or more times. V is TRBV27 and J is TRBJ2-7; D could derive from TRBD1 or TRBD2 (5 bases each). V was cut by 9 bases and J by 2 bases, with 14 bases left in between. Germline V gene data show CDR1 as MNHEY and CDR2 as SMNVEV (reference sequence). CDR3 size: 13 residues. CDR3 residues: CASGTLPTYEQYF. Here the CDR3 DNA reads TGTGCCAGTGGGACCTTACCTACCTACGAGCAGTACTTC.

There are many counts of this clonotype. This rearrangement joins TRBV28 to TRBJ1-2; D is possibly TRBD1 (6 bases). Trimming removed 4 bases from V and 6 bases from J, with 12 bases in between. Looked up from germline, CDR1 is MDHEN and CDR2 is SYDVKM. CDR3 length equals 13 residues. CDR3 in amino acids: CASSWGRFDGYTF. The CDR3 bases are TGTGCCAGCAGTTGGGGGCGGTTTGATGGCTACACCTTC.

This CDR3 reads CASSPGQGSFSGNTIYF. CDR3 in DNA: TGTGCCAGTAGTCCGGGACAGGGCTCTTTCTCTGGAAACACCATATATTTT. This rearrangement joins TRBV19 to TRBJ1-3, with 9 bases lining up with TRBD1. V trimming: 5 bases; J trimming: 0 bases; junction bases outside the gene matches: 8. Germline V gene sequence: CDR1 LNHDA, CDR2 SQIVND (reference sequence). The CDR3 is made up of 17 amino acids. The variable domain in full, with the rest retrieved from reference TRBV19 and TRBJ1-3, is DGGITQSPKYLFRKEGQNVTLSCEQNLNHDAMYWYRQDPGQGLRLIYYSQIVNDFQKGDIAEGYSVSREKKESFPLTVTSAQKNPTAFYLCASSPGQGSFSGNTIYFGEGSWLTVV.

At least ten counts were recorded for this clonotype. The rearrangement uses TRBV12-5 and TRBJ2-7, with 8 bases aligning to TRBD2. The V gene's germline CDR1 is LGHNT and CDR2 FRNRAP. Losses at the gene ends were 6 bases for V and 6 bases for J; bases not matched to a gene: 28. This CDR3 is 20 amino acids long. CDR3: CASGQPPLSGSFFLGCEQYF. The CDR3 region has the DNA TGTGCTAGTGGCCAACCCCCCCTAAGCGGGAGTTTCTTTTTGGGCTGCGAGCAGTACTTC.

This clonotype was counted only a few times. The chain recombines TRBV10-3 with TRBJ1-2; no reliable D call. The CDR3 is 13 residues long. From germline, CDR1 is ENHRY and CDR2 SYGVKD. Trimming pared 8 bases from V and 2 bases from J, leaving 12 bases between. The CDR3 region is CAIGSAENYGYTF. Written as DNA, the CDR3 is TGTGCCATCGGCTCCGCAGAGAACTATGGCTACACCTTC.

For this clonotype: The junction differs from germline at one of its ends, possibly a read error. The chain has TRBV9 and TRBJ2-7; 8 bases are shared with TRBD1. Looked up from germline, CDR1 is SGDLS and CDR2 is YYNGEE. This CDR3 region has 15 residues. CDR3 nucleotides: TGTGCCAGCAGCCCGAGCCCAGGGGGCCAAGGGGAGCAGCACTTC. As protein: CASSPSPGGQGEQHF.

The chain combines TRBV24-1 with TRBJ1-2; D is undetermined. Deletions cut 2 bases from V and 8 bases from J, with 17 bases between. The germline gives CDR1 KGHDR, CDR2 SFDVKD. The CDR3 spans 15 residues. CDR3 region: CATSDSSSGSGGYTF. For the CDR3, the DNA is TGTGCCACCAGTGATTCATCTTCAGGATCGGGAGGCTACACCTTC.